Following are 21 T cell receptor beta chains from one sample sequenced in a study of radiotherapy plus CTLA-4 blockade in lung cancer. The table came from immunoSEQ multiplex PCR; TCRdb's copy has only in-frame clones and leaves some out. The table includes 70,000 to 90,000 clones, under 85% detected once. The sample here was peripheral blood, taken from a patient treated with radiotherapy plus ipilimumab. These TCRs come from a human donor with non-small cell lung cancer who had stable disease on radiotherapy plus ipilimumab.

The rearrangement uses TRBV6-5 and TRBJ2-3, with D possibly being TRBD2 (7 bases). The ends were cut back, 0 bases at V and 4 bases at J, with 11 bases in the middle. Germline assignment: CDR1 MNHEY and CDR2 SVGAGI. The CDR3 has 15 amino acids. The CDR3 sequence: CASSYSAGAPDTQYF. CDR3 bases: TGTGCCAGCAGTTACTCTGCGGGGGCCCCAGATACGCAGTATTTT.

This clone was recorded a few times. J is TRBJ1-1 and V is TRBV6-6, with 7 bases that match TRBD1. CDR3 length: 15 residues. Germline CDR1 MNHNY, CDR2 SVGAGI (reference sequence). With V trimmed by 6 bases and J by 0 bases, 7 bases remained unmatched. CDR3 region: CASRTGQMVNTEAFF. The CDR3 DNA follows: TGTGCCAGCAGGACGGGACAGATGGTGAACACTGAAGCTTTCTTT.

The rearrangement uses TRBV7-2 and TRBJ2-5; D not resolved. Trimming pared 3 bases from V and 0 bases from J, leaving 8 bases between. The CDR3 covers 14 residues. Germline assignment: CDR1 SGHTA and CDR2 FQGNSA. The CDR3 DNA sequence: TGTGCCAGCAGCTTGGCGTTTGACCAAGAGACCCAGTACTTC. Translated, it gives CASSLAFDQETQYF.

The chain employs TRBV11-2 and TRBJ2-5; 8 nucleotides match TRBD2. CDR3 size: 15 residues. Germline-derived CDR1 and CDR2 are SGHAT and FQNNGV. The V gene end was trimmed by 2 bases and the J gene end by 5 bases; junction bases not matched to a gene: 7. CDR3 coding DNA: TGTGCCAGCAGCTTACGGTCGGGAGGGCCCGAGACCCAGTACTTC. Translated: CASSLRSGGPETQYF.

The J gene is TRBJ1-2, the V gene TRBV2; TRBD1 matches at 7 bases. After removal of 8 bases from V and 1 base from J, the junction contained 7 bases not matched to a gene. This CDR3 region has 14 residues. Germline-derived CDR1 and CDR2 are SNHLY and FYNNEI. CDR3: CASLTDRFNYGYTF. The CDR3 DNA follows: TGTGCCAGCTTAACGGACAGGTTTAACTATGGCTACACCTTC.

The J gene is TRBJ2-1, the V gene TRBV7-2; a possible D gene is TRBD2 (5 bases). With 5 bases removed from V and 9 bases from J, the gap between germline ends came to 26 bases. This CDR3 is 17 amino acids long. Germline assignment: CDR1 SGHTA and CDR2 FQGNSA. The CDR3 coding sequence is TGTGCCAGCAGCCAACATCTAGCCCACACTGGACGGCCTGAGCAGTTCTTC. Its protein product is CASSQHLAHTGRPEQFF.

The chain employs TRBV5-1 and TRBJ2-2; 9 nucleotides align to TRBD2. The CDR3 sequence is 16 residues long. CDR1 and CDR2 (germline): SGHRS, YFSETQ. V shed 0 bases and J 6 bases; nucleotides not matched to a gene: 6. CDR3 sequence: CASSLVGGRAAGELFF. CDR3 sequence (DNA): TGCGCCAGCAGCTTGGTAGGCGGGAGGGCCGCCGGGGAGCTGTTTTTT.

J is TRBJ2-5 and V is TRBV4-1, with 11 positions matching TRBD1. The CDR3 length is 15 residues. Germline lookup yields CDR1 MGHRA and CDR2 YSYEKL. V lost 5 bases and J lost 3; bases outside the gene matches: 5. CDR3 coding DNA: TGCGCCAGCAGCGATAGGACAGGGGGCGAAGAGACCCAGTACTTC. It is translated as CASSDRTGGEETQYF.

The J gene is TRBJ2-6, the V gene TRBV28, with 7 bases that match TRBD1. The germline V gene encodes CDR1 MDHEN and CDR2 SYDVKM. This CDR3 is built from 15 residues. V was clipped by 6 bases and J by 2 bases; unmatched bases: 4. The CDR3 here is CASSSTGTGANVLTF. DNA of the CDR3: TGTGCCAGCAGCTCGACAGGGACTGGGGCCAACGTCCTGACTTTC.

The chain carries TRBV27 and TRBJ1-6; the D gene is possibly TRBD1 (5 bases). Germline CDR1 reads MNHEY; CDR2 reads SMNVEV (reference sequence). Trimming left V 0 bases short and J 4 bases short, with 10 bases between. CDR3 size: 16 residues. DNA for the CDR3: TGTGCCAGCAGTTTATCCCCGGGACGGTATAATTCACCCCTCCACTTT. Amino acids: CASSLSPGRYNSPLHF.

V and J are TRBV5-1 and TRBJ1-2, with D perhaps TRBD1 (5 bases). Trimming took 1 base from V and 4 from J, leaving 23 bases between them. Germline assignment: CDR1 SGHRS and CDR2 YFSETQ. The CDR3 extends over 18 amino acids. CDR3 bases: TGCGCCAGCAGCTTGCCCGATGGGGCCAGTTCTGGGACCTATGGCTACACCTTC. Translating gives CASSLPDGASSGTYGYTF.

V is TRBV28 and J is TRBJ1-6, with TRBD1 matching 10 bases. The length of the CDR3 is 15 residues. Germline V gene lookup returns CDR1 MDHEN and CDR2 SYDVKM. The V gene end was trimmed by 7 bases and the J gene end by 9 bases; junction bases not matched to a gene: 9. The CDR3 sequence: CASITGGTGASPLHF. The CDR3 coding sequence is TGTGCCAGCATTACCGGGGGGACAGGGGCTTCACCCCTCCACTTT.

This clone came up once. The chain employs TRBV5-1 and TRBJ2-7; tentative D call: TRBD1 (6 bases). Germline V gene data show CDR1 as SGHRS and CDR2 as YFSETQ. This CDR3 region has 15 residues. Between the trimmed V and J ends, which lost 3 bases and 7 bases, there was a span of 20 bases. CDR3 nucleotides: TGCGCCAGCAGCTCAGGGACAACGGGCTTTGGGGAGCAGTACTTC. Amino acid sequence: CASSSGTTGFGEQYF.

V gene TRBV29-1 combines with J gene TRBJ1-2; D is possibly TRBD1 (6 bases). With 4 bases removed from V and 0 bases from J, the gap between germline ends came to 15 bases. Germline CDR1 is SQVTM and CDR2 is ANQGSEA. The CDR3 is 15 residues long. The CDR3 DNA reads TGCAGCGTTGGGCCCGCAGGGGCCTCTAACTATGGCTACACCTTC. Translated: CSVGPAGASNYGYTF.

The rearrangement joins TRBV6-1 to TRBJ1-6; D not resolved. Trimming left V 2 bases short and J 7 bases short, with 12 bases between. The CDR3 is 15 amino acids. CDR1 MNHNS and CDR2 SASEGT come from the germline V gene. The CDR3 DNA reads TGTGCCAGCAGTGAATGGACGGATACGAATTCACCCCTCCACTTT. This translates into CASSEWTDTNSPLHF.

The V gene is TRBV11-2, the J gene TRBJ2-1, with 9 bases that match TRBD2. V lost 1 base, J lost 2 bases, and 6 bases stayed unmatched. The CDR3 covers 17 residues. CDR1 and CDR2 from the germline V gene are SGHAT and FQNNGV. This chain's CDR3 is CASSLVIGGRAYNEQFF. The CDR3, as DNA: TGTGCCAGCAGCTTAGTGATCGGCGGGAGGGCCTACAATGAGCAGTTCTTC.

This sequence joins TRBV7-9 and TRBJ2-3; D tentatively reads TRBD1 or TRBD2 (6 bases each). CDR3 size: 15 residues. The V end lost 2 bases, the J end lost 5 bases, and 14 bases lay between the germline ends. Germline V CDR1 and CDR2: SEHNR, FQNEAQ (reference sequence). The CDR3 DNA sequence: TGTGCCAGCAGCTTAAGGGGGAGGTGGGGAGATACGCAGTATTTT. Protein sequence: CASSLRGRWGDTQYF. Full variable domain (rest looked up from reference TRBV7-9 and TRBJ2-3): DTGVSQNPRHKITKRGQNVTFRCDPISEHNRLYWYRQTLGQGPEFLTYFQNEAQLEKSRLLSDRFSAERPKGSFSTLEIQRTEQGDSAMYLCASSLRGRWGDTQYFGPGTRLTVL.

This chain links TRBV19 with TRBJ1-6, with D possibly TRBD1 on 5 matching bases. The V gene lost 6 bases and the J gene lost 0 bases, with 15 bases spanning the gap. From germline, CDR1 is LNHDA and CDR2 SQIVND (reference sequence). The CDR3 length is 17 residues. The CDR3 spells CASSEPGGGSYNSPLHF. In nucleotides, the CDR3 is TGTGCCAGTAGCGAGCCCGGGGGGGGCTCCTATAATTCACCCCTCCACTTT. The whole variable domain, remainder taken from reference TRBV19 and TRBJ1-6, is DGGITQSPKYLFRKEGQNVTLSCEQNLNHDAMYWYRQDPGQGLRLIYYSQIVNDFQKGDIAEGYSVSREKKESFPLTVTSAQKNPTAFYLCASSEPGGGSYNSPLHFGNGTRLTVT.

The V gene is TRBV9, the J gene TRBJ2-3; 9 nucleotides agree with TRBD2. Per the germline V gene, CDR1 is SGDLS and CDR2 is YYNGEE. This CDR3 has 18 amino acids. V lost 0 bases, J lost 1 base, and 9 bases stayed unmatched. CDR3 protein: CASSVGTSAIGGTDTQYF. The CDR3 DNA reads as TGTGCCAGCAGCGTAGGGACTAGCGCCATAGGGGGCACAGATACGCAGTATTTT. The full variable domain, its missing parts supplied by reference TRBV9 and TRBJ2-3, is DSGVTQTPKHLITATGQRVTLRCSPRSGDLSVYWYQQSLDQGLQFLIQYYNGEERAKGNILERFSAQQFPDLHSELNLSSLELGDSALYFCASSVGTSAIGGTDTQYFGPGTRLTVL.

The chain employs TRBV6-4 and TRBJ2-1, with 8 bases matching TRBD1. CDR3 length: 14 residues. Trimming removed 4 bases from V and 7 bases from J; junction bases left unmatched: 6. From germline, CDR1 is MRHNA and CDR2 SNTAGT. In nucleotides, the CDR3 is TGTGCCAGCAGTGTTATGACAGGGGCAAATGAGCAGTTCTTC. Its translation: CASSVMTGANEQFF.

The rearrangement links TRBV9 to TRBJ1-2; no clear D gene. Germline CDR1 SGDLS, CDR2 YYNGEE. V lost 4 bases and J 8 bases, leaving 9 bases between the germline ends. CDR3 length: 11 residues. The CDR3 DNA sequence: TGTGCCAGCAGCTCTCGGATAGGCTACACCTTC. Protein sequence: CASSSRIGYTF.